The 22 T cell receptor beta chains given below trace back to one sample, sequenced in a study of memory B cells and T cells in multiple sclerosis. Profiled with immunoSEQ multiplex PCR; TCRdb holds only in-frame clones, not every one. The sample carries more than 6,500 clones, roughly 64% recorded once. Sequencing was carried out using memory (CD45RO+) CD8+ T cells from blood. The receptor source for this set is a human donor with multiple sclerosis.

As regards this clone: A read error is likely here: a far larger clone is one base away. The chain links TRBV28 to TRBJ1-3; D gene ambiguous. The CDR3 sequence is 16 residues long. Trimming took off 6 bases at V and 3 bases at J, with 18 bases between the two ends. CDR1 and CDR2 (germline): MDHEN, SYDVKM. CDR3 DNA sequence: TGTGCCAGCAGCCCCCAGGCGGGGAGCCGTGGAAACACCATATATTTT. Amino acids: CASSPQAGSRGNTIYF.

The gene calls are TRBV2 and TRBJ1-3, with D maybe TRBD1 (5 bases). V lost 2 bases and J lost 0, with 14 bases in between. Germline CDR1 reads SNHLY; CDR2 reads FYNNEI. This CDR3 is 17 amino acids long. The CDR3 region is CASSERSTASSGNTIYF. The CDR3 DNA reads as TGTGCCAGCAGTGAACGATCGACAGCGAGCTCTGGAAACACCATATATTTT.

The sample holds a few counts of this clone. Here the CDR3 DNA reads TGTGCCAGCAGTTTAGGACGGGCTGGAGGCAATGAGCAGTTCTTC. It translates to CASSLGRAGGNEQFF. The chain couples TRBV27 to TRBJ2-1, with D possibly being TRBD2 (5 bases). The CDR3 has 15 residues. V lost 2 bases and J 6 bases, leaving 14 bases between the germline ends. Germline V gene sequence: CDR1 MNHEY, CDR2 SMNVEV (reference sequence).

The chain links TRBV27 to TRBJ2-7; D may be TRBD2 (5 bases). In germline, CDR1 is MNHEY, CDR2 SMNVEV (reference sequence). With 5 bases removed from V and 0 bases from J, the gap between germline ends came to 14 bases. The CDR3 has 15 amino acids. CDR3 amino acids: CASSAYSASSYEQYF. The CDR3 DNA reads as TGTGCCAGCAGTGCCTATAGCGCGAGCTCCTACGAGCAGTACTTC.

This clone showed up just once. In nucleotides, the CDR3 is TGTGCCAGCAGCTTAGGCGGGAGATACGCCGGGGAGCTGTTTTTT. Its protein product is CASSLGGRYAGELFF. The chain has TRBV7-9 and TRBJ2-2, with 7 bases that match TRBD2. The ends lost 1 base at V and 6 bases at J; junction bases unmatched: 5. Germline CDR1 and CDR2: SEHNR and FQNEAQ (reference sequence). CDR3 length: 15 amino acids. The entire variable domain, with the rest obtained from reference TRBV7-9 and TRBJ2-2, is as follows: DTGVSQNPRHKITKRGQNVTFRCDPISEHNRLYWYRQTLGQGPEFLTYFQNEAQLEKSRLLSDRFSAERPKGSFSTLEIQRTEQGDSAMYLCASSLGGRYAGELFFGEGSRLTVL.

V is TRBV5-4 and J is TRBJ2-3; the match to TRBD2 covers 9 bases. The CDR3 totals 15 residues. Germline V gene lookup returns CDR1 SGHNT and CDR2 YYREEE (reference sequence). V lost 9 bases, J lost 1 base, and 9 bases stayed unmatched. The CDR3 bases are TGTGCCACCTCCGGCGGGGGGGCCGGCACAGATACGCAGTATTTT. The encoded protein is CATSGGGAGTDTQYF.

This clone was seen a few times. The chain couples TRBV4-1 to TRBJ2-1; 9 bases are a match to TRBD1. Germline values: CDR1 MGHRA, CDR2 YSYEKL. The CDR3 length is 14 residues. V lost 4 bases, J lost 8 bases, and 6 bases stayed unmatched. Written as DNA, the CDR3 is TGCGCCAGCAGCCCGGACAGGGGAGGCTATGAGCAGTTCTTC. Amino acid sequence: CASSPDRGGYEQFF.

This clone was detected a few times. This likely reflects a read error, since a far larger clone is one base away. Without the conserved terminal phenylalanine or tryptophan, this CDR3 likely stems from a read error. The chain recombines TRBV2 with TRBJ2-3; 8 bases match TRBD2. The CDR3 has 15 amino acids. CDR1 SNHLY and CDR2 FYNNEI come from the germline V gene. The junction had 9 bases not matched to a gene; V was cut back by 6 bases and J by 4 bases. The CDR3 spells CASSDSGRGADTQYS. As DNA, the CDR3 is TGTGCCAGCAGCGACAGCGGGAGAGGGGCAGATACGCAGTATTCT.

This clone was counted only a few times. V and J are TRBV6-6 and TRBJ1-4; D ambiguous. Germline CDR1 is MNHNY and CDR2 is SVGAGI (reference sequence). Deletions cut 5 bases from V and 4 bases from J, with 11 bases between. This CDR3 has 14 residues. CDR3 sequence: CASSAVSYNEKLFF. The CDR3 DNA reads as TGTGCCAGCAGTGCGGTCTCCTATAATGAAAAACTGTTTTTT.

The rearrangement uses TRBV7-9 and TRBJ2-1, with D perhaps matching TRBD2 (5 bases). Between the trimmed V and J ends, which lost 5 bases and 7 bases, there was a span of 18 bases. From germline, CDR1 is SEHNR and CDR2 FQNEAQ (reference sequence). The CDR3 loop spans 15 amino acids. The CDR3, as DNA: TGTGCCAGCAGCAACCTCGGAGCGCTAGCAAATGAGCAGTTCTTC. Translated: CASSNLGALANEQFF.

The gene calls are TRBV27 and TRBJ2-7, with 8 bases that match TRBD2. From germline, CDR1 is MNHEY and CDR2 SMNVEV (reference sequence). Losses at the gene ends were 8 bases for V and 3 bases for J; bases not matched to a gene: 3. The CDR3 is 12 residues long. Here the CDR3 reads CASGTSHYEQYF. The CDR3 DNA follows: TGTGCCAGCGGGACTAGTCACTACGAGCAGTACTTC.

This clone was found a few times. CDR3 region: CASRRRDRNEKLFF. For the CDR3, the DNA is TGTGCCAGCAGACGCCGGGACAGGAATGAAAAACTGTTTTTT. The chain uses TRBV28 and TRBJ1-4, with 8 positions matching TRBD1. With 6 bases clipped from V and 5 bases from J, the junction kept 5 bases outside the gene matches. The CDR3 is made up of 14 amino acids. Germline assignment: CDR1 MDHEN and CDR2 SYDVKM. Drawing the rest from reference TRBV28 and TRBJ1-4, the complete variable domain is DVKVTQSSRYLVKRTGEKVFLECVQDMDHENMFWYRQDPGLGLRLIYFSYDVKMKEKGDIPEGYSVSREKKERFSLILESASTNQTSMYLCASRRRDRNEKLFFGSGTQLSVL.

This clone came up a few times. This chain connects TRBV7-9 to TRBJ2-7; D is perhaps TRBD1 (6 bases). Germline lookup yields CDR1 SEHNR and CDR2 FQNEAQ (reference sequence). The CDR3 extends over 15 amino acids. V lost 2 bases to trimming and J lost 2 bases, with 13 bases between them. This CDR3 is CASSLKGDQTYEQYF. CDR3 DNA sequence: TGTGCCAGCAGCTTAAAGGGGGACCAAACCTACGAGCAGTACTTC.

This chain connects TRBV5-5 to TRBJ2-3; tentatively, D is TRBD2 (6 bases). Germline assignment: CDR1 SGHKS and CDR2 YYEKEE (reference sequence). V lost 0 bases to trimming and J lost 4 bases, with 6 bases between them. The CDR3 is made up of 13 amino acids. The CDR3 spells CASSLGLADTQYF. The CDR3 DNA reads TGTGCCAGCAGCTTGGGACTAGCAGATACGCAGTATTTT.

J is TRBJ2-5 and V is TRBV6-5, with TRBD1 identical over 7 bases. CDR1 and CDR2 (germline): MNHEY, SVGAGI. The CDR3 length is 13 residues. Germline trimming cut 5 bases from V and 3 bases from J; bases unmatched to any gene: 3. This CDR3 reads CASSPGGKETQYF. The CDR3 nucleotides are TGTGCCAGCAGTCCAGGGGGTAAAGAGACCCAGTACTTC.

The chain has TRBV27 and TRBJ1-1; D gene uncertain. This CDR3 has 13 amino acids. CDR1 MNHEY and CDR2 SMNVEV come from the germline V gene (reference sequence). V lost 3 bases and J 0 bases, leaving 5 bases between the germline ends. The CDR3 DNA reads as TGTGCCAGCAGTTTCTCCTTGAACACTGAAGCTTTCTTT. As protein: CASSFSLNTEAFF.

The chain couples TRBV11-2 to TRBJ1-1, with TRBD1 identical over 8 bases. Germline loops: CDR1 SGHAT, CDR2 FQNNGV. The V gene end was trimmed by 5 bases and the J gene end by 4 bases; junction bases not matched to a gene: 3. The CDR3 sequence is 13 residues long. In nucleotides, the CDR3 is TGTGCCAGCAGCAGGACAGGGAGCACTGAAGCTTTCTTT. Its translation is CASSRTGSTEAFF.

The V gene is TRBV19, the J gene TRBJ1-1, with D perhaps TRBD1 (5 bases). V was shortened by 2 bases and J by 7 bases, with 8 bases between the two germline ends. This CDR3 contains 12 residues. CDR1 and CDR2 (germline): LNHDA, SQIVND (reference sequence). The CDR3 loop reads CASSIWGLEAFF. CDR3 nucleotide sequence: TGTGCCAGTAGTATATGGGGACTTGAAGCTTTCTTT. Full variable domain (remainder filled in from reference TRBV19 and TRBJ1-1): DGGITQSPKYLFRKEGQNVTLSCEQNLNHDAMYWYRQDPGQGLRLIYYSQIVNDFQKGDIAEGYSVSREKKESFPLTVTSAQKNPTAFYLCASSIWGLEAFFGQGTRLTVV.

V gene TRBV7-9 combines with J gene TRBJ2-1; D might be TRBD2 (5 bases). CDR1 SEHNR and CDR2 FQNEAQ come from the germline V gene (reference sequence). The CDR3 extends over 14 amino acids. V shed 6 bases and J shed 9 bases, with 18 bases lying between them. The CDR3 region is CASSFRLGRGEQFF. The CDR3 DNA reads as TGTGCCAGCAGTTTTAGACTGGGTCGGGGTGAGCAGTTCTTC.

The chain couples TRBV10-2 to TRBJ2-2; 13 nucleotides match TRBD2. Germline-derived CDR1 and CDR2 are WSHSY and SAAADI. The CDR3 totals 19 residues. V lost 3 bases, J lost 4 bases, and 11 bases stayed unmatched. Here the CDR3 reads CASSDLGLAGASPTGELFF. DNA of the CDR3: TGCGCCAGCAGTGATTTAGGACTAGCGGGAGCCAGCCCCACCGGGGAGCTGTTTTTT.

In nucleotides, the CDR3 is TGTGCCAGCAGTTTGGGACAGCTTAATGAAAAACTGTTTTTT. Amino acid sequence: CASSLGQLNEKLFF. This chain links TRBV28 with TRBJ1-4; 7 bases fit TRBD1. This CDR3 has 14 residues. V shed 3 bases, J shed 4 bases, and the junction held 2 bases outside the gene matches. Germline CDR1 MDHEN, CDR2 SYDVKM.

J is TRBJ1-2 and V is TRBV23-1; tentative D call: TRBD1 (6 bases). TRBV23-1 qualifies as an ORF whose function is uncertain. V lost 4 bases and J lost 4, with 34 bases in between. The CDR3 has 21 amino acids. DNA of the CDR3: TGCGCCAGCAGTCGAAGAAAAATAGGGACCGGGGACAATTTATCCGTCTATGGCTACACCTTC. Its translation: CASSRRKIGTGDNLSVYGYTF.